What follows are 23 T cell receptor beta chains derived from one specimen sequenced in a study of CD8+ T cells in alopecia areata. Sequencing used cDNA as its template, made by extracting RNA and reverse transcribing it. TCRdb's copy holds only in-frame clones and misses some; the assay was immunoSEQ multiplex PCR. The repertoire consists of 89,000 or so clones, with around 54% occurring once and the leading ten covering approximately 5.4%. The sample taken for sequencing was NKG2D-high CD8+ T cells sorted from blood. These receptors were obtained from a human donor with alopecia areata.

The chain joins TRBV5-4 to TRBJ1-3; a weak D match, TRBD1 (6 bases). CDR1 and CDR2 from the germline V gene are SGHNT and YYREEE (reference sequence). The CDR3 consists of 16 residues. Trimming took off 0 bases at V and 4 bases at J, with 14 bases between the two ends. This CDR3 is CASSLDTGFRGNTIYF. CDR3 DNA sequence: TGTGCCAGCAGCTTGGATACAGGGTTCCGGGGAAACACCATATATTTT.

The chain carries TRBV5-1 and TRBJ1-4; D may be TRBD1 (5 bases). There are 15 residues in the CDR3. CDR1 and CDR2 (germline): SGHRS, YFSETQ. Between the trimmed V and J ends, which lost 2 bases and 0 bases, there was a span of 8 bases. CDR3 in DNA: TGCGCCAGCAGCTTAGGGGATGCAACTAATGAAAAACTGTTTTTT. Protein product: CASSLGDATNEKLFF.

The J gene is TRBJ2-7, the V gene TRBV4-3, with 12 positions matching TRBD1. CDR3 length: 15 amino acids. J lost 5 bases, V lost 4 bases, and 6 bases had no gene match. Germline CDR1 LGHNA, CDR2 YSLEER. CDR3 sequence (DNA): TGCGCCAGCAGCCCCGGGACAGGGGGCGAGGACGAGCAGTACTTC. Its protein is CASSPGTGGEDEQYF.

DNA for the CDR3: TGTGCCAGCAGCTTTGAGCGGGGGAATGAGCAGTTCTTC. Its protein is CASSFERGNEQFF. The rearrangement uses TRBV7-3 and TRBJ2-1; 8 bases agree with TRBD2. J lost 7 bases, V lost 3 bases, and 2 bases had no gene match. Germline V gene sequence: CDR1 SGHTA, CDR2 FQGTGA. This CDR3 comprises 13 residues.

The chain is built from TRBV9 and TRBJ1-1, with D possibly being TRBD1 (6 bases). Germline loops: CDR1 SGDLS, CDR2 YYNGEE. The CDR3 spans 18 residues. V dropped 0 bases and J dropped 0 bases, with 18 bases sitting between them. CDR3 nucleotide sequence: TGTGCCAGCAGCGTAGGACAAGACTCGGGACACCTGAACACTGAAGCTTTCTTT. Amino acid sequence: CASSVGQDSGHLNTEAFF.

This clone was seen more than once but under ten times. The V gene is TRBV2, the J gene TRBJ2-7; unclear D gene. The ends were cut back, 3 bases at V and 0 bases at J, with 6 bases in the middle. The CDR3 has 13 residues. The germline gives CDR1 SNHLY, CDR2 FYNNEI. The CDR3 nucleotides read TGTGCCAGCAGTGAGCCAGCCTCCTACGAGCAGTACTTC. It encodes CASSEPASYEQYF.

This sequence joins TRBV6-5 and TRBJ1-2; 7 bases map to TRBD1. The CDR3 spans 15 residues. The germline CDR1 and CDR2 sequences are MNHEY and SVGAGI. Germline trimming cut 4 bases from V and 8 bases from J; bases unmatched to any gene: 13. The CDR3 DNA reads TGTGCCAGCAGTTCGCCGTACAGGGGCACCGACGGCTACACCTTC. This translates into CASSSPYRGTDGYTF.

This clone turned up a few times. J is TRBJ2-1 and V is TRBV29-1; 7 bases are shared with TRBD1. Germline V CDR1 and CDR2: SQVTM, ANQGSEA. The CDR3 is made up of 13 amino acids. The junction had 7 bases not matched to a gene; V was cut back by 3 bases and J by 8 bases. The DNA for the CDR3 is TGCAGCGTTGACCACAGGGGCAGGGATGAGCAGTTCTTC. Translation: CSVDHRGRDEQFF.

V is TRBV27 and J is TRBJ1-2, with TRBD1 matching over 9 bases. Germline CDR1 and CDR2: MNHEY and SMNVEV (reference sequence). The CDR3 spans 11 residues. V gave up 11 bases and J gave up 6 bases; unmatched junction bases: 4. The CDR3 reads CAAQGADGYTF. DNA of the CDR3: TGTGCCGCACAGGGGGCGGATGGCTACACCTTC.

The chain has TRBV5-6 and TRBJ2-5; D possibly corresponds to TRBD2 (5 bases). This CDR3 region has 15 residues. V lost 4 bases and J lost 5, with 18 bases in between. Germline assignment: CDR1 SGHDT and CDR2 YYEEEE. The CDR3 sequence: CASSPRTGSWETQYF. The CDR3 DNA reads TGTGCCAGCAGCCCCCGGACTGGGAGTTGGGAGACCCAGTACTTC.

Details on this clone: This sample includes further DNA sequences coding for the same CDR3. V gene TRBV4-3 combines with J gene TRBJ2-7; D is uncertain. The germline V and J ends were trimmed by 0 bases and 0 bases, with 6 bases remaining between them. CDR1 LGHNA and CDR2 YSLEER come from the germline V gene. CDR3 length: 14 amino acids. For the CDR3, the DNA is TGCGCCAGCAGCCAAGATCGTAGCTCCTACGAGCAGTACTTC. It is translated as CASSQDRSSYEQYF.

This sequence joins TRBV28 and TRBJ2-5; D tentatively fits TRBD1 or TRBD2 (5 bases each). This CDR3 has 14 amino acids. The V gene lost 3 bases and the J gene lost 7 bases, with 15 bases spanning the gap. Germline V CDR1 and CDR2: MDHEN, SYDVKM. The CDR3 sequence is CASSFPRGRGTQYF. The CDR3 DNA sequence: TGTGCCAGCAGTTTCCCTAGGGGCCGGGGGACCCAGTACTTC. Full variable domain (rest looked up from reference TRBV28 and TRBJ2-5): DVKVTQSSRYLVKRTGEKVFLECVQDMDHENMFWYRQDPGLGLRLIYFSYDVKMKEKGDIPEGYSVSREKKERFSLILESASTNQTSMYLCASSFPRGRGTQYFGPGTRLLVL.

The chain combines TRBV6-5 with TRBJ1-1, with D unclear. Germline-derived CDR1 and CDR2 are MNHEY and SVGAGI. This CDR3 comprises 13 residues. V shed 1 base and J shed 7 bases, with 10 bases lying between them. The CDR3 DNA is TGTGCCAGCAGTTACTTTGGAGGGAGTGAAGCTTTCTTT. It yields the protein CASSYFGGSEAFF.

The V gene is TRBV11-2, the J gene TRBJ2-3; possibly TRBD1 for D (6 bases). V lost 5 bases and J lost 6, with 24 bases in between. This CDR3 is built from 17 residues. Germline assignment: CDR1 SGHAT and CDR2 FQNNGV. The DNA for the CDR3 is TGTGCCAGCAGCCCCCACGCCCCGGGACACAAGGGGGATACGCAGTATTTT. Translated: CASSPHAPGHKGDTQYF.

For this clone: The same CDR3 also results from other DNA sequences found in this sample. The genes are TRBV29-1 and TRBJ2-1; D is undetermined. Germline V gives CDR1 SQVTM, CDR2 ANQGSEA. The CDR3 length is 10 residues. V lost 4 bases to trimming and J lost 7 bases, with 5 bases between them. CDR3 region: CSVGGNEQFF. CDR3 bases: TGCAGCGTTGGTGGAAATGAGCAGTTCTTC.

The chain employs TRBV28 and TRBJ2-2; tentative D call: TRBD2 (5 bases). Germline CDR1 reads MDHEN; CDR2 reads SYDVKM. This CDR3 spans 13 amino acids. The V end lost 2 bases, the J end lost 6 bases, and 7 bases lay between the germline ends. CDR3 nucleotide sequence: TGTGCCAGCAGTTTAGCGGGTTCCGGGGAGCTGTTTTTT. This sequence encodes CASSLAGSGELFF.

The gene calls are TRBV29-1 and TRBJ1-2, with 12 bases matching TRBD1. V lost 6 bases, J lost 8 bases, and 13 bases stayed unmatched. CDR3 size: 15 residues. Germline CDR1 SQVTM, CDR2 ANQGSEA. The CDR3: CSVVRDRGLSGGYTF. CDR3 bases: TGCAGCGTGGTACGGGACAGGGGGCTATCGGGAGGCTACACCTTC.

A remark on this clone: The CDR3 does not end in the conserved phenylalanine or tryptophan, so this is likely a read error. The DNA is omitted, as the CDR3 cannot be located on it reliably, and the CDR3 follows TCRdb's listing. The chain has TRBV27 and TRBJ1-6. CDR1 and CDR2 from the germline V gene are MNHEY and SMNVEV (reference sequence). Counting both end residues, the CDR3 totals 11 amino acids. The CDR3 reads CASSYRVIFSV.

Only a few counts were recorded for this clone. The chain carries TRBV11-3 and TRBJ2-7, with D hard to call. Germline values: CDR1 SGHNT, CDR2 YENEEA. Trimming removed 1 base at V and 1 base at J, with 8 bases between. CDR3 length: 14 amino acids. DNA of the CDR3: TGTGCCAGCAGCTTAGCCCGGGTTTCCTACGAGCAGTACTTC. Residues: CASSLARVSYEQYF.

This clone came up a few times. The genes are TRBV30 and TRBJ2-2, with D perhaps given as TRBD1 or TRBD2 (5 bases each). V lost 0 bases and J 4 bases, leaving 9 bases between the germline ends. The V gene's germline CDR1 is GTSNPN and CDR2 SVGIG (reference sequence). The CDR3 is made up of 14 amino acids. CDR3 region: CAWSVLGTTGELFF. The CDR3 bases are TGTGCCTGGAGTGTTTTGGGGACCACCGGGGAGCTGTTTTTT.

This clone occurred a few times. The chain joins TRBV9 to TRBJ2-3; D might be TRBD1 (5 bases). The CDR3 length is 12 residues. Germline V gene sequence: CDR1 SGDLS, CDR2 YYNGEE. V gave up 2 bases and J gave up 6 bases, with 7 bases separating them. The CDR3 nucleotides are TGTGCCAGCAGCGTGACAGCGGATACGCAGTATTTT. It translates to CASSVTADTQYF.

The V call is TRBV29-1, the J call TRBJ1-4; D is uncertain. The CDR3 covers 12 residues. The V gene's germline CDR1 is SQVTM and CDR2 ANQGSEA. V was cut by 4 bases and J by 5 bases, with 8 bases left in between. The CDR3 coding sequence is TGCAGCGTTGCGGGCCTCAATGAAAAACTGTTTTTT. Translated, it gives CSVAGLNEKLFF.

This clone is judged medium-sized. The V call is TRBV18, the J call TRBJ2-1, with 11 positions matching TRBD2. This CDR3 is built from 14 residues. Trimming took 5 bases from V and 5 from J; bases not matched to a gene: 2. CDR1 KGHSH and CDR2 LQKENI come from the germline V gene. The CDR3 here is CASSVAGGNNEQFF. The CDR3 DNA reads as TGTGCCAGCTCAGTAGCGGGAGGGAACAATGAGCAGTTCTTC. The full variable domain, rest sourced from reference TRBV18 and TRBJ2-1, is NAGVMQNPRHLVRRRGQEARLRCSPMKGHSHVYWYRQLPEEGLKFMVYLQKENIIDESGMPKERFSAEFPKEGPSILRIQQVVRGDSAAYFCASSVAGGNNEQFFGPGTRLTVL.